This TCR beta chain was retrieved from a study of blood T cell repertoires in COVID-19 (dated by TCRdb to 2019 to 2021). Study-wide context: Collaborator samples came from the United States, Italy and Spain and covered acute and convalescent phases of COVID-19. The prospective study material was composed of cDNA or gDNA derived from T cells, B-cell-depleted T cells, or PBMCs. Deeply sampled blood TCRbeta repertoires from subjects exposed to, actively infected with, or recovered from COVID-19 were included in the dataset. The repertoires were made available in a free public database intended to serve as a resource for research on the immune response to SARS-CoV-2. Samples came from the ongoing ImmuneRACE study (first 160 participants) plus 1,254 subjects from 6 global collaborators. Sample metadata almost always included a de-identified subject ID, COVID-19 status, age in years and sex. Where available, HLA class I and class II types were taken from metadata supplied by the sample provider and were not determined by assay-based typing.

TCRbeta CDR3 regions were amplified from genomic DNA using the immunoSEQ Assay, a bias-controlled multiplex PCR. From the authors' description of their analysis: The number of nucleated cells in each sample was estimated by amplification of reference gene primers within the assay. Sequence reads were collapsed and filtered to measure the absolute abundance of every unique TCRbeta CDR3 rearrangement. For each sample, productive Simpson clonality was calculated by taking the square root of Simpson's diversity index across productive rearrangements. TCRdb limited this immuneACCESS table to in-frame rearrangements with V and J called. A share of clones is missing; checked studies link under half to unresolved V genes, and the rest is unexplained. Clone size and V and J calls were adopted from that table, with D and trimming inferred from the DNA. The sample table contains around 77,000 clones; only one count was recorded for more than 70% of them. The leading ten clones occupy 4.5% to 5.5% of the sample.

Study-wide conclusions, independent of this receptor: How much clinical and demographic metadata was included differed by source and by participant, and the metadata was provided uncurated.

CDR1 and CDR2 (LNHDA, SQIVND) derive from the germline V gene (reference sequence). V and J are truncated by 9 bases and 0 bases respectively, leaving an intervening sequence of 9 bases. There are 12 amino acids in the CDR3, from cysteine to phenylalanine inclusive. CDR3 DNA is the only sequence kept; it has 36 bases, read in frame from the first base. Whole blood was collected in K2EDTA tubes by collaborating institutions according to the institutions' own protocols. For TCRbeta analysis, collaborator samples were shipped as frozen whole blood, as isolated PBMCs, or as DNA extracted from either sample type. A word on this clone: It has no known antigen specificity. There are no base qualities to consult, and no much larger clone falls within one base.

The clonotype was recovered from an elderly man with acute or convalescent COVID-19. Sequencing used peripheral blood. The chain links TRBV19 with TRBJ2-7, with a weak D call of TRBD1 (6 bases match). The CDR3 protein sequence reads: CASRDISYEQYF. The bases read TGTGCCAGCCGGGACATCTCCTACGAGCAGTACTTC.